This T cell receptor (beta chain) was captured by sequencing in a study of blood T cell repertoires in COVID-19. Study overall: Specimens from acute and convalescent COVID-19 originated in the United States, Italy and Spain. The cDNA or gDNA used as material had been derived from T cells, B-cell-depleted T cells, or PBMCs.

The CDR3 spans 15 residues. CDR1 and CDR2 from the germline V gene are LGHNA and YSLEER. The ends were cut back, 1 base at V and 1 base at J, with 10 bases in the middle. In the source study's methods: Nucleated cell number was recorded as an estimate derived from reference gene primer amplification. Only in-frame clones appear in the TCRdb table, and some are missing; sequencing was by immunoSEQ multiplex PCR. That table is the source of V, J and clone size, and D and trimming were worked out from the DNA. The sample includes about 140,000 clones, 70% to 80% of them seen just once. Sample: peripheral blood. The receptor's source is a woman in her fifties or sixties with active or convalescent COVID-19. V gene TRBV4-3 combines with J gene TRBJ1-2, with a weak D call TRBD1 (5 bases). CDR3 in DNA: TGCGCCAGCAGCCAAGCTACAGGCGGTAACTATGGCTACACCTTC. It specifies CASSQATGGNYGYTF.